Listed here are 19 T cell receptor beta chains from one sample, sequenced in a study of neurological immune-mediated disorders. TCRdb reanalysed the 5' RACE reads using MiXCR and keeps one entry per CDR3 protein. The table has about 53,000 distinct CDR3 sequences, 6.5% to 8.5% seen once. Time point reported: longitudinal time-point 3. Sample: PBMCs. These receptors originate from a woman aged 40 to 55 in good health.

In its sample, this clonotype was seen once. A single base separates this from a much larger clone, so it may be a read error. V is TRBV3-1 and J is TRBJ2-1, with D hard to call. Trimming stripped 7 bases from V and 4 bases from J, with 5 bases between. The CDR3 loop spans 11 amino acids. CDR1 and CDR2 (germline): LGHDT, YNNKEL (reference sequence). DNA of the CDR3: TGTGCCAGCAAAGAATACAATGAGCAGTTCTTC. It translates to CASKEYNEQFF.

This clonotype came up many times. The chain links TRBV25-1 to TRBJ1-2; TRBD1 is a possible D gene (6 bases). The CDR3 extends over 14 amino acids. Germline V gene data show CDR1 as MGHDK and CDR2 as SYGVNS. The V end lost 5 bases, the J end lost 8 bases, and 18 bases lay between the germline ends. Written as DNA, the CDR3 is TGTGCCAGCAGTATCGATACGGGGGGGGCCGGCTACACCTTC. Amino acids: CASSIDTGGAGYTF.

As regards this clonotype: This could be a read error, since a much larger clone is one nucleotide away. This chain links TRBV11-2 with TRBJ2-1, with TRBD1 matching over 7 bases. This CDR3 region has 15 residues. Germline V gives CDR1 SGHAT, CDR2 FQNNGV. In nucleotides, the CDR3 is TGTGCCAGCAGCTTAGAGGACAGGTCTTCCCCCCCTTTACTCTTC. Translating gives CASSLEDRSSPPLLF.

By its share, this clonotype is medium-sized. The V and J genes are TRBV5-4 and TRBJ1-1, with unresolved D. V was cut by 0 bases and J by 1 base, with 4 bases left in between. CDR1 and CDR2 from the germline V gene are SGHNT and YYREEE (reference sequence). The CDR3 is 13 amino acids. CDR3 residues: CASSLGRNTEAFF. The DNA for the CDR3 is TGTGCCAGCAGCTTGGGACGGAACACTGAAGCTTTCTTT.

This clonotype was picked up many times. The genes are TRBV6-2 or TRBV6-3 and TRBJ1-6; D unresolved. Trimming removed 3 bases at V and 10 bases at J, with 13 bases between. CDR3 length: 14 residues. Germline V gene data show CDR1 as MNHEY and CDR2 as SVGEGT. In DNA form, the CDR3 reads TGTGCCAGCAGTTATCGGACGGAAGAATCACCCCTCCACTTT. Translation gives CASSYRTEESPLHF.

The rearrangement uses TRBV6-2 or TRBV6-3 and TRBJ2-1; TRBD2 matches 9 bases. V shed 5 bases and J 6 bases; nucleotides not matched to a gene: 14. This CDR3 has 17 residues. Germline CDR1 reads MNHEY; CDR2 reads SVGEGT. The CDR3 coding sequence is TGTGCCAGCAGTCGACTAGCGGACCGACCTTTGTTCAATGAGCAGTTCTTC. Its translation: CASSRLADRPLFNEQFF.

In this sample, this clonotype turned up a few times. The rearrangement uses TRBV14 and TRBJ1-1; D gene uncertain. The V and J ends lost 6 bases and 11 bases respectively, with 16 bases between them. This CDR3 region has 12 residues. CDR1 and CDR2 (germline): SGHDN, FVKESK. In nucleotides, the CDR3 is TGTGCCAGCAGACGCGCACTCTCCCCGGCTTTCTTT. This sequence encodes CASRRALSPAFF.

This rearrangement joins TRBV29-1 to TRBJ2-3; 8 bases fit TRBD1. This CDR3 spans 12 amino acids. In germline, CDR1 is SQVTM, CDR2 ANQGSEA. J gave up 4 bases and V 6 bases, and 3 bases lay outside the gene matches. CDR3 DNA: TGCAGCGTCAGGGGGCAGGCAGATACGCAGTATTTT. Translating gives CSVRGQADTQYF.

This clonotype was detected ten times or more. The gene calls are TRBV5-6 and TRBJ2-3; perhaps TRBD2 as D (6 bases). Germline-derived CDR1 and CDR2 are SGHDT and YYEEEE. The V gene lost 2 bases and the J gene lost 6 bases, with 13 bases spanning the gap. This CDR3 region has 14 residues. The CDR3 DNA sequence: TGTGCCAGCAGCTTCGGGGGAGGAATGGATACGCAGTATTTT. Protein: CASSFGGGMDTQYF. Together with reference TRBV5-6 and TRBJ2-3, the CDR3 gives the full variable domain: DAGVTQSPTHLIKTRGQQVTLRCSPKSGHDTVSWYQQALGQGPQFIFQYYEEEERQRGNFPDRFSGHQFPNYSSELNVNALLLGDSALYLCASSFGGGMDTQYFGPGTRLTVL.

This clonotype appeared many times. The V call is TRBV4-2, the J call TRBJ2-3; 9 nucleotides agree with TRBD2. Trimming removed 4 bases from V and 5 bases from J; junction bases left unmatched: 10. There are 16 residues in the CDR3. Germline lookup yields CDR1 LGHNA and CDR2 YNFKEQ. The CDR3 nucleotides are TGTGCCAGCAGCCCTGCCTTGCGGGGGGGATTAGATACGCAGTATTTT. Translation gives CASSPALRGGLDTQYF.

The V call is TRBV4-1, the J call TRBJ2-1; D gene uncertain. CDR1 and CDR2 from the germline V gene are MGHRA and YSYEKL. The V end was cut by 0 bases, the J end by 0 bases, with 12 bases between. The length of the CDR3 is 17 residues. The CDR3 protein is CASSQDKSRSSYNEQFF. The DNA of the CDR3 is TGCGCCAGCAGCCAAGATAAATCGCGTAGCTCCTACAATGAGCAGTTCTTC.

This clonotype appeared many times. This chain connects TRBV7-9 to TRBJ1-1, with TRBD1 matching 7 bases. CDR3 length equals 16 residues. The germline gives CDR1 SEHNR, CDR2 FQNEAQ (reference sequence). Trimming cost V 4 bases and J 5 bases; bases outside gene matches: 13. The CDR3 DNA reads as TGTGCCAGCAGCTCACCGCACTTCCTACAGGGGACTGAAGCTTTCTTT. Protein sequence: CASSSPHFLQGTEAFF.

The table lists this clonotype with many counts. V and J are TRBV20-1 and TRBJ2-7, with D possibly matching TRBD2 (6 bases). The germline V gene encodes CDR1 DFQATT and CDR2 SNEGSKA (reference sequence). The CDR3 sequence is 15 residues long. Between the trimmed V and J ends, which lost 1 base and 3 bases, there was a span of 16 bases. CDR3 sequence: CSARVPRQGLYEQYF. The CDR3 coding sequence is TGCAGTGCTAGAGTCCCCCGGCAGGGACTCTACGAGCAGTACTTC.

Ten or more counts support this clonotype. CDR3 bases: TGCGCCAGCAGACCTTGGGCGGGGAGCGGCGAGCAGTACTTC. It translates to CASRPWAGSGEQYF. The V call is TRBV5-1, the J call TRBJ2-7, with D possibly matching TRBD2 (6 bases). The V gene lost 5 bases and the J gene lost 6 bases, with 18 bases spanning the gap. This CDR3 is built from 14 residues. Germline CDR1 reads SGHRS; CDR2 reads YFSETQ.

This clonotype was recorded many times. This chain links TRBV12-3 or TRBV12-4 with TRBJ1-1; no definite D call. Trimming left V 10 bases short and J 1 base short, with 16 bases between. The CDR3 totals 14 residues. The CDR3 is CAILVGRGNTEAFF. As DNA, the CDR3 is TGTGCCATCCTCGTTGGCCGGGGGAACACTGAAGCTTTCTTT.

In its sample, this clonotype was seen many times. The rearrangement joins TRBV4-2 to TRBJ2-1; 12 nucleotides match TRBD2. The CDR3 is 16 amino acids. Losses at the gene ends were 1 base for V and 5 bases for J; bases not matched to a gene: 3. Germline V gene data show CDR1 as LGHNA and CDR2 as YNFKEQ. CDR3 coding DNA: TGTGCCAGCAGCCAAGCTGGACTAGCGGGGAACAATGAGCAGTTCTTC. Protein: CASSQAGLAGNNEQFF.

Points on this clonotype: This clone may be a read error of a much larger clone one base away. V is TRBV5-1 and J is TRBJ2-7; 9 positions match TRBD1. There are 15 residues in the CDR3. In germline, CDR1 is SGHRS, CDR2 YFSETQ. Losses at the gene ends were 0 bases for V and 2 bases for J; bases not matched to a gene: 3. The CDR3 nucleotides read TGCGCCAGCAGCTTGGGACAGGGGGTCACCTACGAGCAGTACTTC. Translated: CASSLGQGVTYEQYF.

This clonotype was detected many times. The V and J genes are TRBV6-2 or TRBV6-3 and TRBJ2-5; perhaps TRBD2 as D (6 bases). The CDR3 is 15 amino acids. V shed 2 bases and J shed 7 bases, with 17 bases lying between them. Germline-derived CDR1 and CDR2 are MNHEY and SVGEGT. CDR3 in DNA: TGTGCCAGCAGTTACGGTCGGGGGACGCGCGGGACCCAGTACTTC. Its translation: CASSYGRGTRGTQYF.

This clonotype was seen ten or more times. The rearrangement joins TRBV5-1 to TRBJ1-2; 9 nucleotides align to TRBD1. Germline V gives CDR1 SGHRS, CDR2 YFSETQ. The CDR3 loop spans 15 amino acids. V was clipped by 2 bases and J by 3 bases; unmatched bases: 5. CDR3 residues: CASSFGTGRDYGYTF. The CDR3 region has the DNA TGCGCCAGCAGCTTCGGGACAGGGAGAGACTATGGCTACACCTTC.